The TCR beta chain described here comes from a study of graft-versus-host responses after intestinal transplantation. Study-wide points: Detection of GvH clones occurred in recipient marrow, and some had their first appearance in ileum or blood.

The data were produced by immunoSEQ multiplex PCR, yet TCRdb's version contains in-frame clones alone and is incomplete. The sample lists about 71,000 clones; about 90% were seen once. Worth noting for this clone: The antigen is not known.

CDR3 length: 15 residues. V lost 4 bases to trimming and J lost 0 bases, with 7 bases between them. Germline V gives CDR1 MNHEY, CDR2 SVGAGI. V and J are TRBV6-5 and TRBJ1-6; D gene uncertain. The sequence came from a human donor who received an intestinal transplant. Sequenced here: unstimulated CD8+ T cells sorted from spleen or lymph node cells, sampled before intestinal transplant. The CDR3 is CASSSEGSYNSPLHF. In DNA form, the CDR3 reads TGTGCCAGCAGTTCCGAGGGCTCCTATAATTCACCCCTCCACTTT.